This T cell receptor beta chain was documented in a study of CD8 T cells in Susac syndrome. The authors reverse transcribed roughly 0.5 to 1 ug RNA with random hexamers. TCRdb re-derived calls from the immunoSEQ multiplex PCR reads in MiXCR, one entry per CDR3 protein. The sample lists hundreds of thousands of distinct CDR3 sequences, approximately 91% occurring once. Study results and limitations: Regarding the TCR sequencing and HLA analysis, the study admitted that a relatively small number of individuals were involved.

The authors sequenced TCR beta from blood CD8+ and CD4+ T cells. The study used treatment-naive patients who had stable or active relapsing-remitting disease as multiple sclerosis controls. Looked up from germline, CDR1 is DFQATT and CDR2 is SNEGSKA (reference sequence). V was cut by 3 bases and J by 0 bases, with 12 bases left in between. The CDR3 is made up of 15 amino acids. Note on this clonotype: As yet, its antigen is unknown.

The chain has TRBV20-1 and TRBJ1-5; unclear D gene. This TCR came from a human donor with multiple sclerosis. Sequenced: CD8+ T cells from PBMCs. CDR3 residues: CSASSQPYSNQPQHF. As DNA, the CDR3 is TGCAGTGCTAGTAGTCAGCCCTATAGCAATCAGCCCCAGCATTTT.